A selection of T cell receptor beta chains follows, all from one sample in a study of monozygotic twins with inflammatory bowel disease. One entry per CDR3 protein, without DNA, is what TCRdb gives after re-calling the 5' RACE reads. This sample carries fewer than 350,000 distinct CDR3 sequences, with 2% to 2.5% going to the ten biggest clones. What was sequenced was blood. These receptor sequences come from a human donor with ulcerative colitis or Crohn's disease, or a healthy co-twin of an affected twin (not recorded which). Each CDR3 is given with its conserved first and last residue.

CDR3aa: CASSYGGGDNYGYTF
v_gene: TRBV6-5
j_gene: TRBJ1-2

CDR3aa: CASSQTGTGYGYTF
v_gene: TRBV5-1
j_gene: TRBJ1-2

CDR3aa: CSARDQGVNTEAFF
v_gene: TRBV20-1
j_gene: TRBJ1-1

CDR3aa: CASSPSGGQPGEKLFF
v_gene: TRBV7-9
j_gene: TRBJ1-4

CDR3aa: CASSSRDRGGTGELFF
v_gene: TRBV5-1
j_gene: TRBJ2-2

CDR3aa: CSVSTGGDTQYF
v_gene: TRBV29-1
j_gene: TRBJ2-3

CDR3aa: CASSERAGNQPQHF
v_gene: TRBV2
j_gene: TRBJ1-5

CDR3aa: CASSYSGTGSYGYTF
v_gene: TRBV4-1
j_gene: TRBJ1-2

CDR3aa: CASSKRLADTDTQYF
v_gene: TRBV12-3/TRBV12-4
j_gene: TRBJ2-3

CDR3aa: CASSFSYGETQYF
v_gene: TRBV7-2
j_gene: TRBJ2-5

CDR3aa: CASSRIPSSGGTGELFF
v_gene: TRBV5-1
j_gene: TRBJ2-2

CDR3aa: CASSQDTGTRPFF
v_gene: TRBV4-2
j_gene: TRBJ2-1

CDR3aa: CASTTIRRTYNEQFF
v_gene: TRBV7-2
j_gene: TRBJ2-1

CDR3aa: CASSSVSNEQFF
v_gene: TRBV7-9
j_gene: TRBJ2-1

CDR3aa: CASSRSSGELFF
v_gene: TRBV19
j_gene: TRBJ2-2

CDR3aa: CASSQRPGTTTDTQYF
v_gene: TRBV3-1
j_gene: TRBJ2-3

CDR3aa: CASSSNPTEIYGYTF
v_gene: TRBV28
j_gene: TRBJ1-2

CDR3aa: CASHSSGTPRGETQYF
v_gene: TRBV5-1
j_gene: TRBJ2-5

CDR3aa: CASSPLEGRATEAFF
v_gene: TRBV7-2
j_gene: TRBJ1-1

CDR3aa: CASSLRPGEGYTF
v_gene: TRBV4-1
j_gene: TRBJ1-2

CDR3aa: CASSLRDRVAEAFF
v_gene: TRBV28
j_gene: TRBJ1-1

CDR3aa: CASSLDGRSAAFF
v_gene: TRBV5-5
j_gene: TRBJ1-1

CDR3aa: CASSLPGGVYNEQFF
v_gene: TRBV5-1
j_gene: TRBJ2-1

CDR3aa: CASSEGRDTEAFF
v_gene: TRBV18
j_gene: TRBJ1-1

CDR3aa: CASSLDTRVRVFF
v_gene: TRBV7-2
j_gene: TRBJ1-1

CDR3aa: CASSQEESTNEKLFF
v_gene: TRBV3-1
j_gene: TRBJ1-4

CDR3aa: CTSGRTGATEAFF
v_gene: TRBV6-2/TRBV6-3
j_gene: TRBJ1-1

CDR3aa: CASSKEGRVTEAFF
v_gene: TRBV3-1
j_gene: TRBJ1-1

CDR3aa: CASSQDGKFVAALNEKLFF
v_gene: TRBV3-1
j_gene: TRBJ1-4

CDR3aa: CASSPEGSYEQYF
v_gene: TRBV5-1
j_gene: TRBJ2-7

CDR3aa: CSGLPRLAGAPSSYNEQFF
v_gene: TRBV29-1
j_gene: TRBJ2-1